This entry describes one TCR beta chain. The data were produced by immunoSEQ multiplex PCR, yet TCRdb's version contains in-frame clones alone and is incomplete. The table has roughly 350,000 clones, more than 75% seen once; the top ten hold under 11%. This sample is drawn from a study of blood T cell repertoires in COVID-19. From germline, CDR1 is LGHNA and CDR2 YSLEER. The CDR3 consists of 14 residues. V shed 4 bases and J shed 5 bases, with 13 bases lying between them. This chain links TRBV4-3 with TRBJ2-3; TRBD2 is a possible D gene (6 bases). The sample was peripheral blood. This sequence originates from a woman in her twenties or thirties with COVID-19, enrolled during active disease. CDR3 amino acids: CASSRENSGDTQYF. CDR3 coding DNA: TGCGCCAGCAGCCGGGAGAATAGCGGAGATACGCAGTATTTT.